The 31 T cell receptor beta chains below were found in one sample sequenced in a study of T cell changes during pregnancy in multiple sclerosis. Clones were read by immunoSEQ multiplex PCR, and TCRdb kept only the in-frame ones, dropping some. Among more than 65,000 clones listed, 85% to 90% were seen once. Source: peripheral blood, taken after pregnancy. These TCRs come from a female donor in good health, enrolled as a control in a pregnancy study.

The chain recombines TRBV7-2 with TRBJ1-1; TRBD1 agrees at 7 bases. J lost 0 bases, V lost 5 bases, and 15 bases had no gene match. Per germline, CDR1 SGHTA and CDR2 FQGNSA. This CDR3 is built from 18 residues. CDR3 coding DNA: TGTGCCAGCAGCATGAGGACAGGTAATCGCCCTATGAACACTGAAGCTTTCTTT. As protein: CASSMRTGNRPMNTEAFF.

The V and J genes are TRBV19 and TRBJ2-4, with 8 bases fitting TRBD1. The CDR3 extends over 16 amino acids. The germline gives CDR1 LNHDA, CDR2 SQIVND (reference sequence). Trimming took 5 bases from V and 3 from J; bases not matched to a gene: 9. The CDR3 nucleotides read TGTGCCAGTAGTCCCCTTGGAGGGACAGGCAAAAACATTCAGTACTTC. Amino acid sequence: CASSPLGGTGKNIQYF.

V gene TRBV2 combines with J gene TRBJ1-3; D remains ambiguous. From germline, CDR1 is SNHLY and CDR2 FYNNEI. CDR3 length: 15 amino acids. Trimming stripped 3 bases from V and 2 bases from J, with 11 bases between. CDR3 residues: CASSEGEAAGNTIYF. CDR3 nucleotides: TGTGCCAGCAGTGAGGGTGAGGCGGCTGGAAACACCATATATTTT.

The V call is TRBV5-6, the J call TRBJ1-2; no definite D call. The V end was cut by 4 bases, the J end by 7 bases, with 20 bases between. CDR3 length: 15 residues. The V gene's germline CDR1 is SGHDT and CDR2 YYEEEE. CDR3 amino acids: CASSLGGGLGGGYTF. DNA of the CDR3: TGTGCCAGCAGCCTAGGAGGAGGGTTGGGAGGTGGCTACACCTTC.

The chain couples TRBV28 to TRBJ1-2; possible D gene TRBD1, 5 bases. V gave up 6 bases and J gave up 3 bases, with 14 bases separating them. CDR3 length: 14 residues. From germline, CDR1 is MDHEN and CDR2 SYDVKM. The CDR3 sequence is CASRDDSRHYGYTF. In DNA form, the CDR3 reads TGTGCCAGCAGGGATGACAGTAGGCACTATGGCTACACCTTC.

The V and J genes are TRBV2 and TRBJ1-2; 9 positions agree with TRBD1. Germline V gives CDR1 SNHLY, CDR2 FYNNEI. Trimming took 7 bases from V and 6 from J; bases not matched to a gene: 15. The CDR3 is 16 amino acids. The CDR3 bases are TGTGCCAGCATTCTCTTCCCCGACAGGGGGAGTGATGGCTACACCTTC. Its protein is CASILFPDRGSDGYTF.

CDR3 sequence (DNA): TGTGCCTGGAGTAGGGACAGGGGTAATGAAAAACTGTTTTTT. Its translation: CAWSRDRGNEKLFF. This chain uses TRBV30 with TRBJ1-4, with 10 bases identical to TRBD1. The CDR3 extends over 14 amino acids. Looked up from germline, CDR1 is GTSNPN and CDR2 is SVGIG (reference sequence). The junction had 1 base not matched to a gene; V was cut back by 2 bases and J by 4 bases.

The gene calls are TRBV7-8 and TRBJ2-7, with a weak D call TRBD2 (7 bases). Germline V gene lookup returns CDR1 SGHVS and CDR2 FQNEAQ. The CDR3 runs 15 residues. V dropped 7 bases and J dropped 1 base, with 17 bases sitting between them. For the CDR3, the DNA is TGTGCCAGCACCCGGGGGGCAGGGAGTTCCTACGAGCAGTACTTC. The encoded protein is CASTRGAGSSYEQYF.

The genes are TRBV6-5 and TRBJ2-1; D possibly corresponds to TRBD2 (5 bases). Trimming left V 8 bases short and J 6 bases short, with 20 bases between. Germline lookup yields CDR1 MNHEY and CDR2 SVGAGI. The CDR3 runs 15 residues. This chain's CDR3 is CASSEGPSTSNEQFF. The DNA for the CDR3 is TGTGCCAGCTCTGAGGGCCCGTCAACCTCCAATGAGCAGTTCTTC.

This chain links TRBV19 with TRBJ1-6; D remains ambiguous. The CDR3 runs to 12 residues. Germline V gene sequence: CDR1 LNHDA, CDR2 SQIVND (reference sequence). Trimming took off 4 bases at V and 16 bases at J, with 14 bases between the two ends. The CDR3 loop reads CASSTNRRDLHF. In nucleotides, the CDR3 is TGTGCCAGTAGTACCAACAGACGTGATCTCCACTTT.

This chain links TRBV18 with TRBJ2-5; 9 nucleotides match TRBD2. The CDR3 spans 15 residues. V lost 3 bases, J lost 2 bases, and 4 bases stayed unmatched. The germline gives CDR1 KGHSH, CDR2 LQKENI. The CDR3 reads CASSPPTSGQETQYF. CDR3 nucleotide sequence: TGTGCCAGCTCACCCCCGACTAGCGGACAAGAGACCCAGTACTTC.

J is TRBJ1-2 and V is TRBV10-3; 7 bases align to TRBD1. V shed 0 bases and J 7 bases; nucleotides not matched to a gene: 5. The CDR3 loop spans 14 amino acids. From germline, CDR1 is ENHRY and CDR2 SYGVKD. The DNA for the CDR3 is TGTGCCATCAGTGAGTCAAGGTCAGGGGGTGGCTACACCTTC. Protein product: CAISESRSGGGYTF.

The chain uses TRBV10-3 and TRBJ2-3; D might be TRBD1 (5 bases). Trimming left V 0 bases short and J 5 bases short, with 6 bases between. This CDR3 is built from 13 residues. Germline V lookup: CDR1 ENHRY, CDR2 SYGVKD. DNA for the CDR3: TGTGCCATCAGTGAGTCGACAGTAGATACGCAGTATTTT. This encodes CAISESTVDTQYF.

V and J are TRBV6-5 and TRBJ1-2, with D possibly TRBD1 on 5 matching bases. Germline V lookup: CDR1 MNHEY, CDR2 SVGAGI. This CDR3 has 13 amino acids. Trimming pared 5 bases from V and 4 bases from J, leaving 11 bases between. The CDR3 nucleotides are TGTGCCAGCAGTCGGGGGGGGAGCTATGGCTACACCTTC. It encodes CASSRGGSYGYTF.

J is TRBJ2-7 and V is TRBV6-1, with 9 nucleotides matching TRBD1. In germline, CDR1 is MNHNS, CDR2 SASEGT. The trim removed 2 bases at V and 12 bases at J, leaving 8 bases unmatched. The CDR3 runs 13 residues. CDR3 sequence: CASSERPRDRVYF. Written as DNA, the CDR3 is TGTGCCAGCAGTGAAAGGCCCCGGGACAGGGTGTACTTC.

This clone came up once. This chain uses TRBV10-3 with TRBJ2-5, with D tentatively TRBD2 (6 bases). V was trimmed by 2 bases and J by 0 bases, leaving 19 bases between them. This CDR3 has 18 residues. Germline assignment: CDR1 ENHRY and CDR2 SYGVKD. CDR3 nucleotides: TGTGCCATCAGTGAGAATAGCGGAGGCGATCGGTACCAAGAGACCCAGTACTTC. Encoded protein: CAISENSGGDRYQETQYF.

This chain links TRBV6-5 with TRBJ2-1; 9 nucleotides line up with TRBD2. From germline, CDR1 is MNHEY and CDR2 SVGAGI. J was trimmed by 5 bases and V by 6 bases; bases with no gene match: 8. The CDR3 spans 15 residues. In DNA, the CDR3 is TGTGCCAGCAGAGGGACTAGCCGGACCGACAATGAGCAGTTCTTC. Encoded protein: CASRGTSRTDNEQFF.

CDR3 amino acids: CASQTGDRNTEAFF. CDR3 DNA: TGTGCCAGTCAGACGGGGGACAGGAACACTGAAGCTTTCTTT. The rearrangement links TRBV19 to TRBJ1-1, with 7 bases fitting TRBD1. CDR3 length equals 14 residues. The trim removed 8 bases at V and 1 base at J, leaving 7 bases unmatched. Germline CDR1 reads LNHDA; CDR2 reads SQIVND (reference sequence).

This clone turned up a few times. The chain has TRBV30 and TRBJ1-5; tentatively, D is TRBD1 (6 bases). In germline, CDR1 is GTSNPN, CDR2 SVGIG (reference sequence). This CDR3 has 15 amino acids. With 3 bases removed from V and 1 base from J, the gap between germline ends came to 13 bases. The CDR3 nucleotides are TGTGCCTGGAGCCCGGGACACCCCAGCAATCAGCCCCAGCATTTT. Its protein is CAWSPGHPSNQPQHF.

The rearrangement uses TRBV18 and TRBJ1-1, with 11 nucleotides matching TRBD1. The CDR3 extends over 15 amino acids. Trimming cost V 3 bases and J 6 bases; bases outside gene matches: 6. CDR1 KGHSH and CDR2 LQKENI come from the germline V gene. The chain's CDR3 is CASSPTGTGGAEAFF. The CDR3 DNA sequence: TGTGCCAGCTCACCTACAGGGACAGGGGGAGCTGAAGCTTTCTTT.

The table lists this clone with a count of one. The chain has TRBV7-2 and TRBJ2-3; perhaps TRBD2 as D (6 bases). Germline CDR1 and CDR2: SGHTA and FQGNSA. Trimming stripped 10 bases from V and 0 bases from J, with 14 bases between. The CDR3 is 14 residues long. The CDR3 DNA sequence: TGTGCCACCCGGGACTCCGTTAGCACAGATACGCAGTATTTT. Its protein product is CATRDSVSTDTQYF. The full variable domain, rest sourced from reference TRBV7-2 and TRBJ2-3, is GAGVSQSPSNKVTEKGKDVELRCDPISGHTALYWYRQSLGQGLEFLIYFQGNSAPDKSGLPSDRFSAERTGGSVSTLTIQRTQQEDSAVYLCATRDSVSTDTQYFGPGTRLTVL.

The chain joins TRBV27 to TRBJ2-1, with D tentatively TRBD1 (5 bases). Germline V gives CDR1 MNHEY, CDR2 SMNVEV (reference sequence). This CDR3 is built from 14 residues. The V end lost 3 bases, the J end lost 2 bases, and 8 bases lay between the germline ends. The chain's CDR3 is CASSFARAYNEQFF. CDR3 DNA: TGTGCCAGCAGTTTTGCCAGGGCCTACAATGAGCAGTTCTTC.

The chain uses TRBV29-1 and TRBJ2-4, with TRBD2 identical over 16 bases. Trimming cost V 3 bases and J 7 bases; bases outside gene matches: 9. Looked up from germline, CDR1 is SQVTM and CDR2 is ANQGSEA. This CDR3 has 17 amino acids. The CDR3 is CSVEGLAGGPPVNIQYF. DNA of the CDR3: TGCAGCGTTGAGGGACTAGCGGGAGGGCCCCCAGTTAACATTCAGTACTTC. Variable domain in full (rest from reference TRBV29-1 and TRBJ2-4): SAVISQKPSRDICQRGTSLTIQCQVDSQVTMMFWYRQQPGQSLTLIATANQGSEATYESGFVIDKFPISRPNLTFSTLTVSNMSPEDSSIYLCSVEGLAGGPPVNIQYFGAGTRLSVL.

The genes are TRBV30 and TRBJ1-5; possibly TRBD1 for D (5 bases). Germline-derived CDR1 and CDR2 are GTSNPN and SVGIG (reference sequence). The length of the CDR3 is 17 residues. Trimming took off 0 bases at V and 3 bases at J, with 18 bases between the two ends. This CDR3 is CAWSVDRTSSSNQPQHF. CDR3 nucleotides: TGTGCCTGGAGTGTGGATCGGACATCGTCTTCCAATCAGCCCCAGCATTTT.

This clone occurred once. V and J are TRBV5-1 and TRBJ2-1, with 10 bases identical to TRBD2. Trimming at V came to 0 bases and at J to 2 bases, leaving 14 bases not matched to a gene. Germline CDR1 and CDR2: SGHRS and YFSETQ. The CDR3 length is 20 residues. The DNA for the CDR3 is TGCGCCAGCAGCTTGGTTTCTAGCGGGGGCCCTTTAGGACCCTACAATGAGCAGTTCTTC. It specifies CASSLVSSGGPLGPYNEQFF.

This clone appeared many times. The genes are TRBV5-1 and TRBJ2-1; D is possibly TRBD1 (5 bases). The CDR3 covers 13 residues. Germline lookup yields CDR1 SGHRS and CDR2 YFSETQ. Trimming removed 3 bases from V and 8 bases from J, with 12 bases in between. The CDR3, as DNA: TGCGCCAGCAGCTCGCACACAGGACATGAGCAGTTCTTC. Its translation is CASSSHTGHEQFF. Using reference TRBV5-1 and TRBJ2-1 for the parts outside the CDR3, the full variable domain is KAGVTQTPRYLIKTRGQQVTLSCSPISGHRSVSWYQQTPGQGLQFLFEYFSETQRNKGNFPGRFSGRQFSNSRSEMNVSTLELGDSALYLCASSSHTGHEQFFGPGTRLTVL.

The V call is TRBV14, the J call TRBJ1-1, with D unclear. The CDR3 contains 13 residues. Germline loops: CDR1 SGHDN, CDR2 FVKESK. V shed 5 bases and J shed 1 base, with 8 bases lying between them. CDR3 sequence reads: CASSDTSNTEAFF. CDR3 DNA: TGTGCCAGCAGCGACACCTCGAACACTGAAGCTTTCTTT. Variable domain in full (rest from reference TRBV14 and TRBJ1-1): EAGVTQFPSHSVIEKGQTVTLRCDPISGHDNLYWYRRVMGKEIKFLLHFVKESKQDESGMPNNRFLAERTGGTYSTLKVQPAELEDSGVYFCASSDTSNTEAFFGQGTRLTVV.

The chain has TRBV7-6 and TRBJ2-7; maybe TRBD1 (6 bases). The V gene's germline CDR1 is SGHVS and CDR2 FNYEAQ. The CDR3 contains 12 residues. Trimming took off 5 bases at V and 5 bases at J, with 10 bases between the two ends. Here the CDR3 reads CASSPQGHEQYF. For the CDR3, the DNA is TGTGCCAGCAGCCCACAGGGTCACGAGCAGTACTTC.

V usage is TRBV9 and J usage is TRBJ2-2; 12 nucleotides agree with TRBD2. From germline, CDR1 is SGDLS and CDR2 YYNGEE. The ends lost 3 bases at V and 5 bases at J; junction bases unmatched: 2. This CDR3 is built from 15 residues. CDR3 bases: TGTGCCAGCAGCGCCGGACTAGCGGGGACCGGGGAGCTGTTTTTT. Translation: CASSAGLAGTGELFF.

V usage is TRBV29-1 and J usage is TRBJ1-2; D remains unclear. This CDR3 comprises 13 residues. The germline V gene has CDR1 SQVTM and CDR2 ANQGSEA. In DNA, the CDR3 is TGCGGCACGACTGAGTCGCGGATCTATGGCTACACCTTC. Its translation is CGTTESRIYGYTF. Full variable domain (rest looked up from reference TRBV29-1 and TRBJ1-2): SAVISQKPSRDICQRGTSLTIQCQVDSQVTMMFWYRQQPGQSLTLIATANQGSEATYESGFVIDKFPISRPNLTFSTLTVSNMSPEDSSIYLCGTTESRIYGYTFGSGTRLTVV.

The CDR3 DNA is TGTGCCAGCAGTGAATTGGGACAGGTGCCCTCCTACAATGAGCAGTTCTTC. As protein: CASSELGQVPSYNEQFF. J is TRBJ2-1 and V is TRBV25-1; 8 positions match TRBD1. This CDR3 contains 17 residues. Germline V lookup: CDR1 MGHDK, CDR2 SYGVNS. V gave up 1 base and J gave up 0 bases; unmatched junction bases: 5. The entire variable domain, with the rest obtained from reference TRBV25-1 and TRBJ2-1, is as follows: EADIYQTPRYLVIGTGKKITLECSQTMGHDKMYWYQQDPGMELHLIHYSYGVNSTEKGDLSSESTVSRIRTEHFPLTLESARPSHTSQYLCASSELGQVPSYNEQFFGPGTRLTVL.